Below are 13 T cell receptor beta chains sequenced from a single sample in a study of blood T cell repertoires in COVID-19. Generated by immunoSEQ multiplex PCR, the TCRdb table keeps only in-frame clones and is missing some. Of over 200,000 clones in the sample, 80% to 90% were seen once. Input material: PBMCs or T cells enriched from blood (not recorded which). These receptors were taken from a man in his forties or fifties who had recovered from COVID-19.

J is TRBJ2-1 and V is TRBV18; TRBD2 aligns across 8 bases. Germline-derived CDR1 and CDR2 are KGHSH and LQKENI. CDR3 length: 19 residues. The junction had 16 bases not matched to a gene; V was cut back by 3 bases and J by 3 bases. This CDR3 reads CASSPTSGGTLRVYNEQFF. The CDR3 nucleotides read TGTGCCAGCTCACCCACTTCGGGGGGGACACTACGCGTCTACAATGAGCAGTTCTTC.

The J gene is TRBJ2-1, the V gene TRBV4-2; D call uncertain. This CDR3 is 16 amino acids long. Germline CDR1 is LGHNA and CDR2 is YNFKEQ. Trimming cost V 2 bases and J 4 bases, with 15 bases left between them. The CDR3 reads CASSQMYETLYNEQFF. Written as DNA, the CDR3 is TGTGCCAGCAGCCAAATGTATGAGACTTTATACAATGAGCAGTTCTTC.

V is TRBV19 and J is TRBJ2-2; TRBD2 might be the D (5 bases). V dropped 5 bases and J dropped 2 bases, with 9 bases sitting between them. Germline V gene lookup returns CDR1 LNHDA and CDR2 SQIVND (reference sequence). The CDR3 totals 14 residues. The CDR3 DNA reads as TGTGCCAGTAGTCGAGCGGATAACACCGGGGAGCTGTTTTTT. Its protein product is CASSRADNTGELFF.

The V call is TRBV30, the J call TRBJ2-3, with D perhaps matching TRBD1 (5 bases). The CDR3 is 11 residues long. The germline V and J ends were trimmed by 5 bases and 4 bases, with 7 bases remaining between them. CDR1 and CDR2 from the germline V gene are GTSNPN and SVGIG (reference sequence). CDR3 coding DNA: TGTGCCTGGCAGGGTTCAGATACGCAGTATTTT. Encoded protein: CAWQGSDTQYF.

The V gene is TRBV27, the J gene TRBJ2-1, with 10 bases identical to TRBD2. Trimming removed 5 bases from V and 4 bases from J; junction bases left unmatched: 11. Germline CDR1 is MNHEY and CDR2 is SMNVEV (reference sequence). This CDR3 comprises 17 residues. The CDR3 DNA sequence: TGTGCCAGCAGTCCCTCCGTACTAGCGGGAACGTACAATGAGCAGTTCTTC. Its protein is CASSPSVLAGTYNEQFF.

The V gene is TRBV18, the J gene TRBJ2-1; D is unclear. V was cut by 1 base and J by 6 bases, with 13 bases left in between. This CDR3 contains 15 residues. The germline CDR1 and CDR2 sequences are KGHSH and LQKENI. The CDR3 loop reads CASSPLGAMGNEQFF. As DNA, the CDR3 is TGTGCCAGCTCACCACTGGGCGCAATGGGCAATGAGCAGTTCTTC. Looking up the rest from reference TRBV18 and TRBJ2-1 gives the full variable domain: NAGVMQNPRHLVRRRGQEARLRCSPMKGHSHVYWYRQLPEEGLKFMVYLQKENIIDESGMPKERFSAEFPKEGPSILRIQQVVRGDSAAYFCASSPLGAMGNEQFFGPGTRLTVL.

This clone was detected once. The CDR3 protein is CASSSSTSGPYNEQFF. CDR3 in DNA: TGTGCCAGCAGCTCGTCGACTAGCGGGCCCTACAATGAGCAGTTCTTC. The rearrangement joins TRBV7-8 to TRBJ2-1, with 10 bases lining up with TRBD2. The CDR3 consists of 16 residues. J gave up 2 bases and V 4 bases, and 5 bases lay outside the gene matches. Germline V gene sequence: CDR1 SGHVS, CDR2 FQNEAQ.

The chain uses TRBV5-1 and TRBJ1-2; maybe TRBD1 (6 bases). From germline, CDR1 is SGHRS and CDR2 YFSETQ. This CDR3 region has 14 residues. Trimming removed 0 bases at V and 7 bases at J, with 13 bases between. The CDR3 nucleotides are TGCGCCAGCAGCTTGGATGGACAGAATTCTGGCTACACCTTC. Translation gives CASSLDGQNSGYTF. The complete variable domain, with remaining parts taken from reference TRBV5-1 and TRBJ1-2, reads KAGVTQTPRYLIKTRGQQVTLSCSPISGHRSVSWYQQTPGQGLQFLFEYFSETQRNKGNFPGRFSGRQFSNSRSEMNVSTLELGDSALYLCASSLDGQNSGYTFGSGTRLTVV.

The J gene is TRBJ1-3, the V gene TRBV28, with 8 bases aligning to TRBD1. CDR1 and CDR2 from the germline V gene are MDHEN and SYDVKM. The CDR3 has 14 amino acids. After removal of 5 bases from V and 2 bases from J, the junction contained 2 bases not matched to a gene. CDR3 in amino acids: CASSGTGTGNTIYF. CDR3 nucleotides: TGTGCCAGCAGTGGGACAGGTACTGGAAACACCATATATTTT.

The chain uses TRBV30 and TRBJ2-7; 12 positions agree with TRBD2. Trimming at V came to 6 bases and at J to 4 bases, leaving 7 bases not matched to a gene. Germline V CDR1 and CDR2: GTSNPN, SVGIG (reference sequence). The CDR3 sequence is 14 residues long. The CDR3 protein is CACHGLAGRYEQYF. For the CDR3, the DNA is TGTGCCTGTCATGGACTAGCGGGAAGGTACGAGCAGTACTTC. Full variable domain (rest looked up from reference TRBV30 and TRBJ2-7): SQTIHQWPATLVQPVGSPLSLECTVEGTSNPNLYWYRQAAGRGLQLLFYSVGIGQISSEVPQNLSASRPQDRQFILSSKKLLLSDSGFYLCACHGLAGRYEQYFGPGTRLTVT.

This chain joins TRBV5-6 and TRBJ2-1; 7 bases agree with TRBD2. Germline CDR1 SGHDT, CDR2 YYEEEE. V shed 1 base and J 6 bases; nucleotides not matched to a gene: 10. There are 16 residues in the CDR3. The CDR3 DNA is TGTGCCAGCAGCTTGTTTGAAGGAGCGGGGCGCAATGAGCAGTTCTTC. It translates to CASSLFEGAGRNEQFF.

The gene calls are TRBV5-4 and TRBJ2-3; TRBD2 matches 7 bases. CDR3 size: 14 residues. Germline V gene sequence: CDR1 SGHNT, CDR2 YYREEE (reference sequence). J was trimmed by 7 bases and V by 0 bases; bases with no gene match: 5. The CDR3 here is CASSLGTRSYTQYF. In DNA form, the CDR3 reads TGTGCCAGCAGCTTGGGGACTAGATCATATACGCAGTATTTT.

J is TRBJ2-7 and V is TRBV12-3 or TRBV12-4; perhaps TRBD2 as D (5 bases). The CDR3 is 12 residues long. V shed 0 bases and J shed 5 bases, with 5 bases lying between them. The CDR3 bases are TGTGCCAGCAGTTTAGCCGGGGACGAGCAGTACTTC. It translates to CASSLAGDEQYF.